This T cell receptor (beta chain) was identified during a study of CD8 T cells in Susac syndrome. When the RNA was reverse transcribed, random hexamers were used with an input of about 0.5 to 1 ug. It was immunoSEQ multiplex PCR that amplified TCR beta CDR3 across 54 Vbeta and 13 Jbeta. TCRdb reprocessed the immunoSEQ multiplex PCR reads via MiXCR and lists one record per CDR3 protein. Here the sample spans approximately 260,000 distinct CDR3 sequences, less than 96% being singletons. Sequencing targeted TCR beta in blood CD8+ and CD4+ T cells. The CDR3 sequence is 11 residues long. The germline V gene has CDR1 SQVTM and CDR2 ANQGSEA. V was pared by 8 bases and J by 1 base, with 8 bases between.

The source is a human donor with Susac syndrome. The sequenced sample consisted of CD4+ T cells from PBMCs. The V call is TRBV29-1, the J call TRBJ1-1; the D is unclear. The CDR3 protein is CSSSPNTEAFF. CDR3 DNA sequence: TGCAGCTCCTCCCCGAACACTGAAGCTTTCTTT.